This entry describes one T cell receptor (beta chain). The antigen is undetermined. These data originate in a study of cytomegalovirus exposure and HLA in healthy donors. The wider study: The same platform as the approximately 730 first-cohort repertoires was used for the 100 to 150 validation repertoires, a later analysis reported.

V shed 0 bases and J shed 5 bases, with 13 bases lying between them. The CDR3 totals 16 residues. Looked up from germline, CDR1 is MGHDK and CDR2 is SYGVNS. Some clones are missing from TCRdb's copy, which holds only in-frame ones; the method was immunoSEQ multiplex PCR. Of some 110,000 clones listed, about 91% are singletons. Study-level points and caveats: Associated with cytomegalovirus, according to the listing, were some 180 TCR beta chains. Rarity characterized most TCR sequences, yet some public TCRs appeared in many donors.

V gene TRBV25-1 combines with J gene TRBJ1-4; the D is unclear. Material for sequencing was PBMCs. This sequence was found in a man aged 18 to 35 in good health and CMV-seronegative. CDR3: CASSEYMAGSNEKLFF. The CDR3 nucleotides read TGTGCCAGCAGTGAATATATGGCTGGGAGCAATGAAAAACTGTTTTTT.